The 25 T cell receptor beta chains below were found in one sample sequenced in a study of response to subunit inactivated influenza vaccine. TCRdb ran MiXCR on the RT-PCR reads and lists one entry per CDR3 protein. Of roughly 190,000 distinct CDR3 sequences in the sample, approximately 14% are singletons; the top ten hold about 28%. The sequences come from CD8+ T cells sorted from PBMCs, collected around 5 days after vaccination. All receptors come from a man aged 50 to 60 who received an inactivated influenza vaccine.

In its sample, this clonotype was seen a few times. V is TRBV7-3 and J is TRBJ2-7; 7 nucleotides align to TRBD1. The ends lost 6 bases at V and 5 bases at J; junction bases unmatched: 7. Germline CDR1 is SGHTA and CDR2 is FQGTGA. CDR3 length: 13 residues. The CDR3 reads CASSPRGQDEQYF. The CDR3 bases are TGTGCCAGCAGTCCAAGGGGGCAGGACGAGCAGTACTTC.

This rearrangement joins TRBV6-2 or TRBV6-3 to TRBJ1-4, with a tentative D call TRBD1 (6 bases). The CDR3 is made up of 17 amino acids. Germline V lookup: CDR1 MNHEY, CDR2 SVGEGT. V was clipped by 1 base and J by 1 base, with 13 bases between them. Here the CDR3 reads CASSYYGTPGTNEKLFF. In DNA, the CDR3 is TGTGCCAGCAGTTACTACGGGACACCAGGAACTAATGAAAAACTGTTTTTT.

The chain carries TRBV15 and TRBJ2-1, with unresolved D. V was clipped by 0 bases and J by 0 bases, with 9 bases between them. This CDR3 is built from 16 residues. From germline, CDR1 is LNHNV and CDR2 YYDKDF (reference sequence). The CDR3 bases are TGTGCCACCAGCAGAGATCTCAGTAACTCCTACAATGAGCAGTTCTTC. Translated, it gives CATSRDLSNSYNEQFF.

This clonotype was seen more than once but under ten times. The chain carries TRBV29-1 and TRBJ2-7; no firm D call. V dropped 2 bases and J dropped 4 bases, with 24 bases sitting between them. CDR3 length: 17 residues. Germline V gene sequence: CDR1 SQVTM, CDR2 ANQGSEA. The CDR3 nucleotides read TGCAGCGTTGAAACTCTTCCAGAGTTCCACCTTCGGTACGAGCAGTACTTC. As protein: CSVETLPEFHLRYEQYF.

CDR3 DNA: TGCAGTGCTGCCCCCATCACCTACGAGCAGTACTTC. Protein: CSAAPITYEQYF. This sequence joins TRBV20-1 and TRBJ2-7; unclear D gene. Germline V lookup: CDR1 DFQATT, CDR2 SNEGSKA (reference sequence). The V end lost 5 bases, the J end lost 2 bases, and 10 bases lay between the germline ends. The CDR3 loop spans 12 amino acids.

This clonotype was observed at least ten times. The chain carries TRBV2 and TRBJ2-3; the match to TRBD2 covers 11 bases. J gave up 5 bases and V 1 base, and 8 bases lay outside the gene matches. The CDR3 sequence is 17 residues long. Germline V gives CDR1 SNHLY, CDR2 FYNNEI. CDR3 sequence (DNA): TGTGCCAGCAGTGAAGGGCTAGCGGGGGGAGGTATAGATACGCAGTATTTT. Protein sequence: CASSEGLAGGGIDTQYF.

The chain couples TRBV18 to TRBJ2-1, with 14 bases lining up with TRBD2. This CDR3 comprises 14 residues. The V gene's germline CDR1 is KGHSH and CDR2 LQKENI. After removal of 6 bases from V and 10 bases from J, the junction contained 5 bases not matched to a gene. The CDR3, as DNA: TGTGCCAGCTCGGGACTAGCGGGAGTTGGAGAGCAGTTCTTC. This sequence encodes CASSGLAGVGEQFF.

This clonotype was detected many times. The chain joins TRBV4-1 to TRBJ2-6; weak D call: TRBD2 (5 bases). V lost 10 bases and J lost 4, with 17 bases in between. CDR3 length equals 15 residues. Germline V lookup: CDR1 MGHRA, CDR2 YSYEKL. Here the CDR3 DNA reads TGCGCCACCCAAACGAGGGAGTCCGGGGCCAACGTCCTGACTTTC. Translated, it gives CATQTRESGANVLTF.

This clonotype showed up just a few times. The chain combines TRBV5-1 with TRBJ1-6; no firm D call. From germline, CDR1 is SGHRS and CDR2 YFSETQ. The length of the CDR3 is 16 residues. Trimming took off 4 bases at V and 6 bases at J, with 17 bases between the two ends. CDR3 sequence (DNA): TGCGCCAGCAGCGTGTACGGTGGGTCGGGTAATTCACCCCTCCACTTT. Its protein is CASSVYGGSGNSPLHF.

This chain links TRBV13 with TRBJ1-6; 8 positions agree with TRBD1. Germline CDR1 and CDR2: PRHDT and FYEKMQ (reference sequence). J lost 7 bases, V lost 4 bases, and 9 bases had no gene match. CDR3 length: 16 residues. The CDR3 nucleotides read TGTGCCAGCAGCTCTAGGACAGGGCCGAGAAATTCACCCCTCCACTTT. Translating gives CASSSRTGPRNSPLHF.

CDR3 bases: TGTGCCAGCAGGCTAAACAGGAACGGACCCTATGGCTACACCTTC. It encodes CASRLNRNGPYGYTF. The chain couples TRBV12-3 or TRBV12-4 to TRBJ1-2; D might be TRBD1 (5 bases). The CDR3 runs 15 residues. Between the trimmed V and J ends, which lost 6 bases and 4 bases, there was a span of 18 bases.

The chain joins TRBV28 to TRBJ2-7; unclear D gene. This CDR3 is built from 14 residues. The ends were cut back, 6 bases at V and 0 bases at J, with 12 bases in the middle. Germline V gives CDR1 MDHEN, CDR2 SYDVKM. The CDR3 bases are TGTGCCAGCAGGCCTCCTAGTAGCTCCTACGAGCAGTACTTC. Protein product: CASRPPSSSYEQYF.

This clonotype appeared a few times. J is TRBJ2-7 and V is TRBV5-6; 7 bases match TRBD1. J lost 11 bases, V lost 0 bases, and 5 bases had no gene match. Germline V CDR1 and CDR2: SGHDT, YYEEEE. There are 12 residues in the CDR3. This chain's CDR3 is CASSLGDRNKYF. Here the CDR3 DNA reads TGTGCCAGCAGCTTGGGGGACAGAAACAAGTACTTC.

This clonotype was seen ten or more times. The chain uses TRBV7-8 and TRBJ2-7; 11 bases match TRBD1. The germline V gene encodes CDR1 SGHVS and CDR2 FQNEAQ. Trimming at V came to 4 bases and at J to 1 base, leaving 15 bases not matched to a gene. CDR3 size: 19 residues. CDR3 nucleotides: TGTGCCAGCAGCTGGGGATATAGGAGGACAGGGGGCGATTCCTACGAGCAGTACTTC. Encoded protein: CASSWGYRRTGGDSYEQYF.

V and J are TRBV7-9 and TRBJ2-3; D ambiguous. Trimming removed 3 bases at V and 9 bases at J, with 10 bases between. CDR1 SEHNR and CDR2 FQNEAQ come from the germline V gene (reference sequence). The CDR3 is 12 residues long. CDR3 residues: CASSLESDTQYF. The CDR3 DNA reads TGTGCCAGCAGCTTGGAGTCGGACACGCAGTATTTT.

This chain connects TRBV20-1 to TRBJ2-1, with D maybe TRBD2 (6 bases). Germline assignment: CDR1 DFQATT and CDR2 SNEGSKA (reference sequence). Trimming cost V 7 bases and J 8 bases, with 15 bases left between them. The CDR3 consists of 12 residues. Here the CDR3 DNA reads TGCAGTGTGGACGGGGGAGGCGATGAGCAGTTCTTC. Translation gives CSVDGGGDEQFF.

The J gene is TRBJ2-1, the V gene TRBV2, with D perhaps TRBD2 (6 bases). CDR3 length: 16 amino acids. Germline CDR1 SNHLY, CDR2 FYNNEI. V shed 4 bases and J shed 0 bases, with 13 bases lying between them. The DNA for the CDR3 is TGTGCCAGCAGTGCCTTAGCGGTAAGCTCCTACAATGAGCAGTTCTTC. It specifies CASSALAVSSYNEQFF. The full variable domain, its missing parts supplied by reference TRBV2 and TRBJ2-1, is EPEVTQTPSHQVTQMGQEVILRCVPISNHLYFYWYRQILGQKVEFLVSFYNNEISEKSEIFDDQFSVERPDGSNFTLKIRSTKLEDSAMYFCASSALAVSSYNEQFFGPGTRLTVL.

V and J are TRBV13 and TRBJ2-1; the match to TRBD2 covers 8 bases. The V gene's germline CDR1 is PRHDT and CDR2 FYEKMQ (reference sequence). Trimming cost V 4 bases and J 9 bases; bases outside gene matches: 11. The CDR3 covers 15 residues. The CDR3 reads CASSWGGREVSEQFF. For the CDR3, the DNA is TGTGCCAGCAGCTGGGGTGGGCGGGAGGTCAGTGAGCAGTTCTTC.

This sequence joins TRBV12-5 and TRBJ1-1; TRBD1 matches 9 bases. In germline, CDR1 is LGHNT, CDR2 FRNRAP. V gave up 3 bases and J gave up 6 bases; unmatched junction bases: 2. The CDR3 spans 13 residues. This CDR3 reads CASGLGTGSEAFF. For the CDR3, the DNA is TGTGCTAGTGGTTTAGGGACAGGGTCTGAAGCTTTCTTT.

This chain joins TRBV6-2 or TRBV6-3 and TRBJ2-7, with D tentatively TRBD2 (5 bases). This CDR3 spans 15 amino acids. V was trimmed by 0 bases and J by 4 bases, leaving 13 bases between them. Germline V gives CDR1 MNHEY, CDR2 SVGEGT. Here the CDR3 reads CASSYSVRETYEQYF. The DNA of the CDR3 is TGTGCCAGCAGTTACTCAGTGAGGGAAACTTACGAGCAGTACTTC.

The chain carries TRBV12-3 or TRBV12-4 and TRBJ2-3; 11 bases map to TRBD2. V dropped 5 bases and J dropped 4; count of bases not matched to a gene: 5. The CDR3 loop spans 15 amino acids. CDR3 loop: CASSASGGWPDTQYF. The DNA for the CDR3 is TGTGCCAGCAGTGCTAGCGGGGGGTGGCCAGATACGCAGTATTTT.

The chain is built from TRBV6-5 and TRBJ2-1; D is ambiguous. The germline V gene has CDR1 MNHEY and CDR2 SVGAGI. This CDR3 contains 14 residues. V lost 0 bases and J 7 bases, leaving 10 bases between the germline ends. CDR3 residues: CASSYSGPENEQFF. The CDR3 nucleotides are TGTGCCAGCAGTTACTCCGGACCGGAGAATGAGCAGTTCTTC.

The chain is built from TRBV6-1 and TRBJ2-1, with 7 bases aligning to TRBD1. Germline trimming cut 7 bases from V and 4 bases from J; bases unmatched to any gene: 7. This CDR3 has 14 residues. Germline CDR1 reads MNHNS; CDR2 reads SASEGT. This CDR3 reads CASTYGTEYNEQFF. The CDR3 DNA reads TGTGCCAGCACCTACGGGACAGAGTACAATGAGCAGTTCTTC.

This clonotype appeared a few times. The chain joins TRBV11-2 to TRBJ2-1, with a tentative D call TRBD1 (6 bases). Trimming took off 8 bases at V and 5 bases at J, with 19 bases between the two ends. The CDR3 totals 15 residues. The germline V gene has CDR1 SGHAT and CDR2 FQNNGV. CDR3 sequence (DNA): TGTGCCAGCCGCTACCCCCGGGACACCGACAATGAGCAGTTCTTC. This gives the protein CASRYPRDTDNEQFF.

This clonotype was observed many times. This chain joins TRBV18 and TRBJ2-6; D is uncertain. The V gene lost 6 bases and the J gene lost 0 bases, with 6 bases spanning the gap. The CDR3 runs 14 residues. Germline V lookup: CDR1 KGHSH, CDR2 LQKENI. CDR3 region: CASSLDSGANVLTF. As DNA, the CDR3 is TGTGCCAGCTCGTTGGACTCTGGGGCCAACGTCCTGACTTTC. Supplemented by reference TRBV18 and TRBJ2-6, the full variable domain reads NAGVMQNPRHLVRRRGQEARLRCSPMKGHSHVYWYRQLPEEGLKFMVYLQKENIIDESGMPKERFSAEFPKEGPSILRIQQVVRGDSAAYFCASSLDSGANVLTFGAGSRLTVL.